This T cell receptor (beta chain) is drawn from a study of cytomegalovirus exposure and HLA in healthy donors. About the study: The study placed 80% to 85% of its roughly 430 genotyped donors in the Caucasian-associated ancestry cluster.

Study outcomes and limitations: For most TCR sequences rarity was the rule, although some public TCRs occurred in many donors. Among the most significant clusters, several appeared linked to common viral pathogens in a later analysis.

This CDR3 has 13 residues. CDR1 and CDR2 from the germline V gene are MDHEN and SYDVKM. Between the trimmed V and J ends, which lost 3 bases and 4 bases, there was a span of 9 bases. Note on this clone: Its target is not known.

PCR used 60 Vbeta primers and 13 Jbeta primers. Sequenced by immunoSEQ multiplex PCR; TCRdb stores in-frame clones only, minus some. The table shows 150,000 to 200,000 clones, with roughly 79% occurring only once. The TCR was taken from a male donor in good health and CMV-seronegative. V gene TRBV28 combines with J gene TRBJ1-2, with a possible D match to TRBD1 (6 bases). The specimen was PBMCs. The CDR3 here is CASSFSDSYGYTF. CDR3 bases: TGTGCCAGCAGTTTTTCGGACAGCTATGGCTACACCTTC.